This T cell receptor (beta chain) was profiled in a study of blood T cell repertoires in COVID-19. Study summary: The United States, Italy and Spain were the sources of the acute and convalescent COVID-19 samples. In each case, the material was cDNA or gDNA derived from T cells, B-cell-depleted T cells, or PBMCs.

Methods used by the authors: Nucleated cell number was recorded as an estimate derived from reference gene primer amplification. TCRdb's copy holds only in-frame clones and misses some; the assay was immunoSEQ multiplex PCR. The DNA gave D and trimming, while V, J and clone size come from that table. The sample holds more than 85,000 clones; roughly 92% are singletons and the top ten take 4.5% to 6%. The CDR3 runs to 17 residues. Germline-derived CDR1 and CDR2 are PRHDT and FYEKMQ (reference sequence). Losses at the gene ends were 2 bases for V and 2 bases for J; bases not matched to a gene: 9. The chain joins TRBV13 to TRBJ2-7; 10 nucleotides agree with TRBD2. Material: peripheral blood. The TCR comes from a man in his 70s with acute or convalescent COVID-19. This chain's CDR3 is CASSLTPGLALPYEQYF. In DNA, the CDR3 is TGTGCCAGCAGCTTAACGCCGGGACTAGCGTTACCCTACGAGCAGTACTTC.